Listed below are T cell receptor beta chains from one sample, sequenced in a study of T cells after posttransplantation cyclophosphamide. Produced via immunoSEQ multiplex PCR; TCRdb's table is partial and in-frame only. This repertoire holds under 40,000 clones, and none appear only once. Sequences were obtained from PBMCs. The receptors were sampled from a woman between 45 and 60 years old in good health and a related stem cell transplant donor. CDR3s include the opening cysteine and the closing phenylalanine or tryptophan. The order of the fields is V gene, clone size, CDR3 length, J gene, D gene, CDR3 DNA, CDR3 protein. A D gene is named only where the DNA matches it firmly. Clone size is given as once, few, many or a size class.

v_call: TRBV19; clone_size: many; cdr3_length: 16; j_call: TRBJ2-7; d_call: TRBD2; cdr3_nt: TGTGCCAGTAGTATCTCCGCGGGAGGGCCTTCCTACGAGCAGTACTTC; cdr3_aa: CASSISAGGPSYEQYF
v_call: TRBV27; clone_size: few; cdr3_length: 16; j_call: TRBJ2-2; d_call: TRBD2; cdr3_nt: TGTGCCAGCAGGCCGGGACTAGCGGGATACACCGGGGAGCTGTTTTTT; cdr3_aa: CASRPGLAGYTGELFF
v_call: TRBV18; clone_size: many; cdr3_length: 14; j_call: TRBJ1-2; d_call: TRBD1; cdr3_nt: TGTGCCAGCTCACCGAGGGACAGCGGCTCCGGCTACACCTTC; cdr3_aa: CASSPRDSGSGYTF
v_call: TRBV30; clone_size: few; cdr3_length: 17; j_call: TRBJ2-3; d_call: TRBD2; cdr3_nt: TGTGCCTGGAGACGGGGGTGGACTAGCGGGAGGGCGGATACGCAGTATTTT; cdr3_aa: CAWRRGWTSGRADTQYF
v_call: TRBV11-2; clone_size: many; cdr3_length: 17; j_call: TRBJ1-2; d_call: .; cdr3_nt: TGTGCCAGCAGCTTAGCCAGTTTGGCGGAGTTTGAGTCGGGCTACACCTTC; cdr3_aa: CASSLASLAEFESGYTF
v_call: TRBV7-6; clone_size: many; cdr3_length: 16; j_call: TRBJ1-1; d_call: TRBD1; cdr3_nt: TGTGCCAGCAGCTACTCCGGGACAGGCGGGGACACTGAAGCTTTCTTT; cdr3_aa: CASSYSGTGGDTEAFF
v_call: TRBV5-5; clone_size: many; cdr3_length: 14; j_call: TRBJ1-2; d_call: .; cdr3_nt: TGTGCCAGCAGCTCAGGAGGCTCTAACTATGGCTACACCTTC; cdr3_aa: CASSSGGSNYGYTF
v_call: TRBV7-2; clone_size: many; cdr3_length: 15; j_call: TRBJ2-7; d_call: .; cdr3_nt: TGTGCCAGCAGCTCCAGAAAAACGAGCTCCTACGAGCAGTACTTC; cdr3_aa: CASSSRKTSSYEQYF
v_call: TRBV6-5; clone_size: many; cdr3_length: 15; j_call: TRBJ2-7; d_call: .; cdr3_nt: TGTGCCAGCAGTCGGGACTTCCTCCTCTCCTACGAGCAGTACTTC; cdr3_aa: CASSRDFLLSYEQYF
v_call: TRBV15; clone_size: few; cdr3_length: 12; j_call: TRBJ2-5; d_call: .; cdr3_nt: TGTGCCACCAGCGAGGGTGATGAGACCCAGTACTTC; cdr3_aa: CATSEGDETQYF
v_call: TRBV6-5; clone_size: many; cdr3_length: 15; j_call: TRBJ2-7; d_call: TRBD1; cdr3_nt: TGTGCCAGCAGTCGTACGGGACAGAGCTCCTACGAGCAGTACTTC; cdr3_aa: CASSRTGQSSYEQYF
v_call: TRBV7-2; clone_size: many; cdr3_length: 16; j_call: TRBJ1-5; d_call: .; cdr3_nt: TGTGCCAGCAGCTTACCCCCCTGGGCAGAGAATCAGCCCCAGCATTTT; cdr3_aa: CASSLPPWAENQPQHF